The 4 T cell receptor beta chains in this list originate from one sample, sequenced in a study of T cell repertoires in cytomegalovirus infection. No antigen has been assigned to these receptors. From the reads, TCRdb called clonotypes with MiXCR, one entry per CDR3 protein. The table shows about 220,000 distinct CDR3 sequences, with 30% to 45% occurring only once. Sequencing was performed on CD8+ T cells from cultured PBMCs, taken from culture after CMV antigen stimulation. These receptors originate from a human donor in good health (CMV status not recorded). Some clones in this sample may be carry-over from other donors' samples.

This clonotype was detected once. At one end, the junction sequence differs from germline, possibly due to a read error. The genes are TRBV7-4 and TRBJ2-7; no reliable D call. Germline CDR1 SGHVT, CDR2 SQSDAQ. The CDR3 is made up of 15 amino acids. The CDR3 coding sequence is TGTGCCAGAAGCTCCCGGTACATCGGTTGCTACGAGCAGTACTTC. Protein sequence: CARSSRYIGCYEQYF.

The genes are TRBV7-9 and TRBJ2-7, with D possibly TRBD2 on 5 matching bases. The CDR3 extends over 11 amino acids. Germline V gene sequence: CDR1 SEHNR, CDR2 FQNEAQ (reference sequence). Trimming shortened V by 5 bases and J by 7 bases, and 9 bases separated the two germline ends. The CDR3 loop reads CASSQDWEQYF. The CDR3 region has the DNA TGTGCCAGCAGCCAGGACTGGGAGCAGTACTTC.

The chain couples TRBV6-5 to TRBJ2-1; 11 bases are a match to TRBD2. CDR1 is MNHEY, CDR2 SVGAGI, per germline. The ends lost 6 bases at V and 4 bases at J; junction bases unmatched: 11. The CDR3 length is 17 residues. The CDR3 spells CASSLSSGRPPYNEQFF. For the CDR3, the DNA is TGTGCCAGCAGCCTATCTAGCGGGAGGCCCCCTTACAATGAGCAGTTCTTC.

This clonotype occurred many times. The chain employs TRBV7-9 and TRBJ2-1, with TRBD1 identical over 8 bases. Germline V lookup: CDR1 SEHNR, CDR2 FQNEAQ (reference sequence). J lost 5 bases, V lost 4 bases, and 10 bases had no gene match. The CDR3 contains 16 residues. The chain's CDR3 is CASSSPDRGFDNEQFF. The CDR3 bases are TGTGCCAGCAGCTCACCAGACAGGGGCTTTGACAATGAGCAGTTCTTC.